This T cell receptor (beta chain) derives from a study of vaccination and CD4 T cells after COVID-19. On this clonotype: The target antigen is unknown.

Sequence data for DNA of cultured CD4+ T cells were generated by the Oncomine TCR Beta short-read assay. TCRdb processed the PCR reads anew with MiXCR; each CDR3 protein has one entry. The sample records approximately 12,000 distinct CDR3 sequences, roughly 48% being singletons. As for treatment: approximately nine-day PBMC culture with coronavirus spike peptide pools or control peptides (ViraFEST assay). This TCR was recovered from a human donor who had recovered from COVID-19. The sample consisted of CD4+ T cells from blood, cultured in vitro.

In DNA form, the CDR3 reads TGCAGTGCTATACCCGGGGACTCCTCCTACAATGAGCAGTTCTTC. Translated: CSAIPGDSSYNEQFF. The chain links TRBV20-1 to TRBJ2-1, with D maybe TRBD2 (6 bases). The CDR3 is 15 amino acids. Trimming removed 4 bases at V and 0 bases at J, with 13 bases between. CDR1 and CDR2 (germline): DFQATT, SNEGSKA (reference sequence).